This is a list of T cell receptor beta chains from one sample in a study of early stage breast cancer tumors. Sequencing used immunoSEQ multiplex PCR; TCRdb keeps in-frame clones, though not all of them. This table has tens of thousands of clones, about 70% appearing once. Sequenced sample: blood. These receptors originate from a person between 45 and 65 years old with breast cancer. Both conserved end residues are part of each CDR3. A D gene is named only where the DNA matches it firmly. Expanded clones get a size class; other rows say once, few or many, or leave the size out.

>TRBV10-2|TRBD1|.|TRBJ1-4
CASSSGQGGGGGEKLFF
TGCGCCAGCAGTTCGGGACAGGGCGGAGGAGGTGGTGAAAAACTGTTTTTT
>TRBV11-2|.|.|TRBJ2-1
CASSSNNEQFF
TGTGCCAGCAGCTCAAACAATGAGCAGTTCTTC
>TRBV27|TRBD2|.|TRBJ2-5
CASSLGLAGVETQYF
TGTGCCAGCAGTTTGGGACTAGCGGGAGTAGAGACCCAGTACTTC
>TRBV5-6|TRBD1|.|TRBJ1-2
CASSRDRSYYGYTF
TGTGCCAGCAGCCGGGACAGGAGTTACTATGGCTACACCTTC
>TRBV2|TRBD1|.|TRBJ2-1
CASSRTGALSYNEQFF
TGTGCCAGCAGCCGGACAGGGGCCCTCTCCTACAATGAGCAGTTCTTC
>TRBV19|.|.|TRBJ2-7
CASSMETGVYEQYF
TGTGCCAGTAGTATGGAAACAGGAGTCTACGAGCAGTACTTC
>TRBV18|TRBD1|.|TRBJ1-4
CASSPGQGGDEKLFF
TGTGCCAGCTCACCAGGACAGGGGGGAGATGAAAAACTGTTTTTT
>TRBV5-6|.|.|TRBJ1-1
CASSPPRGPTHTEAFF
TGTGCCAGCAGCCCCCCCCGGGGGCCGACTCACACTGAAGCTTTCTTT
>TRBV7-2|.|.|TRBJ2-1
CASSFLGGDYNEQFF
TGTGCCAGCAGCTTCTTAGGGGGGGACTACAATGAGCAGTTCTTC
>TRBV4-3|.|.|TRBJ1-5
CASSQDRSPLDQPQHF
TGCGCCAGCAGCCAAGATAGATCCCCCCTGGATCAGCCCCAGCATTTT
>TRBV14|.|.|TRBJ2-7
CASSLVPYEQYF
TGTGCCAGCAGCCTTGTTCCCTACGAGCAGTACTTC
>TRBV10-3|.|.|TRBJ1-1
CAISESREVPEAFF
TGTGCCATCAGTGAGTCGAGGGAGGTACCTGAAGCTTTCTTT
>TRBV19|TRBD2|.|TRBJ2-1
CASSIGVRAGGAYNEQFF
TGTGCCAGTAGTATAGGTGTCCGGGCGGGAGGGGCCTACAATGAGCAGTTCTTC
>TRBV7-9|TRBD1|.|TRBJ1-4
CASSSLGTGVGEKLFF
TGTGCCAGCAGCTCCCTGGGGACAGGGGTCGGTGAAAAACTGTTTTTT
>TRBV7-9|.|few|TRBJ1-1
CASSLGFVGTEAFF
TGTGCCAGCAGCTTGGGGTTTGTGGGCACTGAAGCTTTCTTT
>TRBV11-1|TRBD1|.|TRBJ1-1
CASSLIAGVGTGENTEAFF
TGTGCCAGCAGCTTAATAGCGGGGGTCGGGACAGGGGAAAACACTGAAGCTTTCTTT
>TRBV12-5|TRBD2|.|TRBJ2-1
CASGGLAGEYNEQFF
TGTGCTAGTGGTGGGCTAGCGGGAGAGTACAATGAGCAGTTCTTC
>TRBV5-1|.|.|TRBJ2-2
CASNQNTGELFF
TGCGCCAGCAACCAGAACACCGGGGAGCTGTTTTTT
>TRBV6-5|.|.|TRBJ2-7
CASGRLGSPRYEQYF
TGTGCCAGCGGCCGGCTGGGGAGCCCCAGGTACGAGCAGTACTTC
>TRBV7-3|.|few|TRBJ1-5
CASAAAVNQPQHF
TGTGCCAGCGCCGCGGCGGTCAATCAGCCCCAGCATTTT
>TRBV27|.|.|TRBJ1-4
CASRGRAATNEKLFF
TGTGCCAGCAGGGGGCGGGCGGCAACTAATGAAAAACTGTTTTTT
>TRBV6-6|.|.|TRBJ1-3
CATGWQALSGNTIYF
TGTGCCACTGGCTGGCAGGCCCTCTCTGGAAACACCATATATTTT
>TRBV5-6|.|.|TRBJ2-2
CASSLQNTGELFF
TGTGCCAGCAGCTTGCAGAACACCGGGGAGCTGTTTTTT
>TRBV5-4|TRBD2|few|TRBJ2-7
CASSSPGLGPLYYEQYF
TGTGCCAGCAGCTCCCCGGGACTAGGCCCACTTTACTACGAGCAGTACTTC
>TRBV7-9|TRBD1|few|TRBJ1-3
CASSLDGQGGNTIYF
TGTGCCAGCAGCTTAGATGGACAGGGAGGAAACACCATATATTTT
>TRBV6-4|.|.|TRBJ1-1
CASSPEGGFTEAFF
TGTGCCAGCAGTCCTGAGGGGGGATTCACTGAAGCTTTCTTT
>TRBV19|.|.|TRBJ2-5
CASSSPPLDRKETQYF
TGTGCCAGTAGTAGTCCCCCCCTAGACAGAAAAGAGACCCAGTACTTC
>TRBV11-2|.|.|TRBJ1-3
CASSLEPSGNTIYF
TGTGCCAGCAGCTTAGAACCCTCTGGAAACACCATATATTTT
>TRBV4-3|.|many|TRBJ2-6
CASSGQPWSSGANVLTF
TGCGCCAGCAGCGGGCAGCCTTGGAGCTCTGGGGCCAACGTCCTGACTTTC
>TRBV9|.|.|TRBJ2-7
CASSPLYEQYF
TGTGCCAGCAGCCCCCTCTACGAGCAGTACTTC
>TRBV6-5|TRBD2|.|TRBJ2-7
CASMGGGSYEQYF
TGTGCCAGCATGGGGGGGGGTTCCTACGAGCAGTACTTC
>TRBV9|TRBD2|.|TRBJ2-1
CASSVGTSGTRGNEQFF
TGTGCCAGCAGCGTAGGGACTAGCGGGACCCGGGGGAATGAGCAGTTCTTC
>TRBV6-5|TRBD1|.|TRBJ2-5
CASSFTGGTGETQYF
TGTGCCAGCAGTTTCACAGGGGGAACGGGAGAGACCCAGTACTTC
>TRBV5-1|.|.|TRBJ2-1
CASRGLAGPYNEQFF
TGCGCCAGCAGGGGGTTGGCAGGGCCATACAATGAGCAGTTCTTC
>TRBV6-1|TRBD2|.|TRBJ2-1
CAGTSGDSYNEQFF
TGTGCCGGTACTAGCGGGGATTCCTACAATGAGCAGTTCTTC
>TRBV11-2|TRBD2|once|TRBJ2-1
CASSSGLALPYNEQFF
TGTGCCAGCAGTTCCGGACTAGCGTTACCCTACAATGAGCAGTTCTTC
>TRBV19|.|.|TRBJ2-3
CASTQRGARGDTQYF
TGTGCCAGTACCCAGCGCGGTGCTAGGGGAGATACGCAGTATTTT
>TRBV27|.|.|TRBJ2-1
CASSLVGREQFF
TGTGCCAGCAGTTTAGTCGGTAGGGAGCAGTTCTTC
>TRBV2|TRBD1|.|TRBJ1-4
CASSELRTGGLEKLFF
TGTGCCAGCAGCGAACTCCGGACAGGGGGCCTAGAAAAACTGTTTTTT
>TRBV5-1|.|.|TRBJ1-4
CASRPTVVTNEKLFF
TGCGCCAGCAGACCGACGGTGGTGACTAATGAAAAACTGTTTTTT
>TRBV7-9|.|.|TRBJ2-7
CASSLPTEPYEQYF
TGTGCCAGCAGCCTACCGACAGAACCCTACGAGCAGTACTTC
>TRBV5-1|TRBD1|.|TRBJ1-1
CASSPAPATGGTEAFF
TGCGCCAGCAGCCCCGCGCCAGCTACAGGGGGCACTGAAGCTTTCTTT
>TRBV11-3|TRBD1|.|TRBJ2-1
CASSLETGSEQFF
TGTGCCAGCAGCTTAGAGACAGGGAGTGAGCAGTTCTTC
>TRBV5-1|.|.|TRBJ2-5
CASSLAGVEETQYF
TGCGCCAGCAGCTTGGCGGGAGTAGAAGAGACCCAGTACTTC
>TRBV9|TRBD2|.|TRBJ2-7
CASSPSGVKQYF
TGTGCCAGCAGCCCTAGCGGGGTTAAGCAGTACTTC
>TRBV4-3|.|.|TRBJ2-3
CASSPGTSGAGGTQYF
TGCGCCAGCAGCCCAGGTACTAGCGGAGCAGGGGGTACGCAGTATTTT